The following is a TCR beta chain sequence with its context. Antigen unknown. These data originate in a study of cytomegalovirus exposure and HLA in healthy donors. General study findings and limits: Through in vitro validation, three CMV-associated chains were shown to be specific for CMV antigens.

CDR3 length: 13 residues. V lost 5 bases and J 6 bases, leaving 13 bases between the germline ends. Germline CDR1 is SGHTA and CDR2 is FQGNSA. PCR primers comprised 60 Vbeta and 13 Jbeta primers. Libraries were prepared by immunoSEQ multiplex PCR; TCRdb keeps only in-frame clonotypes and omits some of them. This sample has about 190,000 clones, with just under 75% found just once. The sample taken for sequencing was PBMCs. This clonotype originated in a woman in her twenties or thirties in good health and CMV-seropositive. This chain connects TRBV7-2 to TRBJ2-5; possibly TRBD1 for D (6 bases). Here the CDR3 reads CASSRAQGQTQYF. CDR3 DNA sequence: TGTGCCAGCAGCCGAGCTCAGGGGCAGACCCAGTACTTC.